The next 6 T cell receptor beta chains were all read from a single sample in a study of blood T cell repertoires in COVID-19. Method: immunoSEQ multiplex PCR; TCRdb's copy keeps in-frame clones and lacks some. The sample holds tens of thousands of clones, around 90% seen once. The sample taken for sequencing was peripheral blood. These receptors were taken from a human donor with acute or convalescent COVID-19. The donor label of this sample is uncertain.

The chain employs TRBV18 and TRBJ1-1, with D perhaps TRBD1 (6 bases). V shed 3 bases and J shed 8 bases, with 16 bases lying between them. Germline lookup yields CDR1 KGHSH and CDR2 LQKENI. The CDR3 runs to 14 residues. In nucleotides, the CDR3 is TGTGCCAGCTCACCGTTAACAGGGTCAACCGAAGCTTTCTTT. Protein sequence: CASSPLTGSTEAFF.

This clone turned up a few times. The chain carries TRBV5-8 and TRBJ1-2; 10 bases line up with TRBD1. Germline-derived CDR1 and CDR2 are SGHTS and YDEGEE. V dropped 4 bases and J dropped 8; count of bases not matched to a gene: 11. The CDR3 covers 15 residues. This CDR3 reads CASSRTGGVTRGYTF. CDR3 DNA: TGTGCCAGCAGCCGGACAGGGGGAGTTACTAGGGGCTACACCTTC.

The CDR3: CASSLTGSDTQYF. The CDR3 coding sequence is TGTGCCAGTAGTCTTACAGGGTCAGATACGCAGTATTTT. V gene TRBV19 combines with J gene TRBJ2-3, with D maybe TRBD1 (6 bases). Per germline, CDR1 LNHDA and CDR2 SQIVND (reference sequence). The CDR3 is 13 amino acids. Trimming stripped 5 bases from V and 4 bases from J, with 10 bases between. Together with reference TRBV19 and TRBJ2-3, the CDR3 gives the full variable domain: DGGITQSPKYLFRKEGQNVTLSCEQNLNHDAMYWYRQDPGQGLRLIYYSQIVNDFQKGDIAEGYSVSREKKESFPLTVTSAQKNPTAFYLCASSLTGSDTQYFGPGTRLTVL.

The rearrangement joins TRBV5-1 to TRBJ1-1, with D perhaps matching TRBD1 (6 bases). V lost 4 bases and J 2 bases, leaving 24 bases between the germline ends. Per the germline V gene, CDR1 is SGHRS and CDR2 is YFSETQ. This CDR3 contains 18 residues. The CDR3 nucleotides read TGCGCCAGCAGCCTCCGAACCGGGACAAGTATGAGTAACACTGAAGCTTTCTTT. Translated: CASSLRTGTSMSNTEAFF.

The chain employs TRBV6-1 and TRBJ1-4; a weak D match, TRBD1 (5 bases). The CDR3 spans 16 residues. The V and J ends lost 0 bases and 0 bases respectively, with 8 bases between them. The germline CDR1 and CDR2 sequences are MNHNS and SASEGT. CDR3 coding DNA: TGTGCCAGCAGTGAAGCAGGGGTTGCAACTAATGAAAAACTGTTTTTT. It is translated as CASSEAGVATNEKLFF.

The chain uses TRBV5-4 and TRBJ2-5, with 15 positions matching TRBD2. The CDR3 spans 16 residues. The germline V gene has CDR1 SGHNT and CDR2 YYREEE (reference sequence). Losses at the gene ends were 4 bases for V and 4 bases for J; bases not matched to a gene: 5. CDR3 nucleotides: TGTGCCAGCAGCACCGGACTAGCGGGAGGGTTAGAGACCCAGTACTTC. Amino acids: CASSTGLAGGLETQYF.